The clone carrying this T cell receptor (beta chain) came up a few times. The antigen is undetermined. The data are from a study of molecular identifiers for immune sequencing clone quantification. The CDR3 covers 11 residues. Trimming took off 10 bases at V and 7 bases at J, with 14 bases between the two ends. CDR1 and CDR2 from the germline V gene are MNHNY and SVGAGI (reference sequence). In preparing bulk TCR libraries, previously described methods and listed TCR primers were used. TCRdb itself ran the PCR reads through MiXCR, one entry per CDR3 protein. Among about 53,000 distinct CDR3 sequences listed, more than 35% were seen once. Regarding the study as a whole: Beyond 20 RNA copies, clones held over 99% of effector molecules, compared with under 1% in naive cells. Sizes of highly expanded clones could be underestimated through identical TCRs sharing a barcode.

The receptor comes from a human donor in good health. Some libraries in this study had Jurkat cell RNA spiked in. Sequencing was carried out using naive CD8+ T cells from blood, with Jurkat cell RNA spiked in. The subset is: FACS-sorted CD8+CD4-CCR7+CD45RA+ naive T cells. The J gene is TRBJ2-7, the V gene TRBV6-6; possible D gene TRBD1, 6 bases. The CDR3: CATLMGAEQYF. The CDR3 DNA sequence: TGTGCCACTCTGATGGGGGCTGAGCAGTACTTC.